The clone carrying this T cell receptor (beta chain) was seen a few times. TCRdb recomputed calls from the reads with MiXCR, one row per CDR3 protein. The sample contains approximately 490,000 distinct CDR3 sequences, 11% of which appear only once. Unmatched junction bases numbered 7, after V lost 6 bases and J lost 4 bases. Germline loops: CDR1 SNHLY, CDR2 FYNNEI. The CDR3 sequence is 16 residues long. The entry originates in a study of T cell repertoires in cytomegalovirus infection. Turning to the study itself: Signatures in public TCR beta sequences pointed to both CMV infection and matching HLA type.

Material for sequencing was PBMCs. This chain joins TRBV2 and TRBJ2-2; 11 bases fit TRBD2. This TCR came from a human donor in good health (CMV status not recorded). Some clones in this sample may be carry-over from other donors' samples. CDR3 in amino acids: CASRLYGTSGTGELFF. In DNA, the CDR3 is TGTGCCAGCAGACTCTACGGGACTAGCGGCACCGGGGAGCTGTTTTTT. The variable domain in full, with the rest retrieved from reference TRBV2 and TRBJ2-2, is EPEVTQTPSHQVTQMGQEVILRCVPISNHLYFYWYRQILGQKVEFLVSFYNNEISEKSEIFDDQFSVERPDGSNFTLKIRSTKLEDSAMYFCASRLYGTSGTGELFFGEGSRLTVL.